What follows are 28 T cell receptor beta chains derived from one specimen sequenced in a study of vaccination and CD4 T cells after COVID-19. For these receptors, no antigen is known. Indicated treatment: roughly 10-day PBMC culture with coronavirus spike peptide pools or control peptides (ViraFEST assay). The Oncomine TCR Beta short-read assay was applied to DNA of cultured CD4+ T cells. MiXCR, run by TCRdb on the PCR reads, gives a single entry per CDR3 protein. The sample records more than 10,000 distinct CDR3 sequences, about three fifths being singletons. Sequenced material: cultured CD4+ T cells from blood, taken after SARS-CoV-2 vaccination. These receptors were collected from a human donor with COVID-19.

The chain joins TRBV6-1 to TRBJ2-3, with 9 bases matching TRBD2. Germline V lookup: CDR1 MNHNS, CDR2 SASEGT. The CDR3 is made up of 15 amino acids. Unmatched junction bases numbered 6, after V lost 7 bases and J lost 1 base. Here the CDR3 reads CASTPGGRGTDTQYF. CDR3 bases: TGTGCCAGCACACCGGGCGGGAGGGGCACAGATACGCAGTATTTT.

This clonotype was seen a handful of times. The chain carries TRBV20-1 and TRBJ1-5; D is undetermined. This CDR3 is built from 14 residues. CDR1 and CDR2 from the germline V gene are DFQATT and SNEGSKA (reference sequence). Trimming stripped 1 base from V and 0 bases from J, with 7 bases between. The CDR3 region is CSARGTDSNQPQHF. CDR3 coding DNA: TGCAGTGCTAGAGGCACGGATAGCAATCAGCCCCAGCATTTT.

V and J are TRBV7-2 and TRBJ2-5; TRBD2 aligns across 7 bases. The germline CDR1 and CDR2 sequences are SGHTA and FQGNSA. The CDR3 consists of 16 residues. The J segment lost 1 base and the V segment lost 1 base, leaving 6 bases of the junction unmatched. CDR3 sequence reads: CASSLVAGGSQETQYF. The CDR3 region has the DNA TGTGCCAGCAGCTTAGTAGCGGGTGGTTCCCAAGAGACCCAGTACTTC.

CDR3 in DNA: TGTGCCAGTAGTATCGGACGGACTGATCAGCCCCAGCATTTT. This codes for CASSIGRTDQPQHF. This chain links TRBV19 with TRBJ1-5; D gene uncertain. The CDR3 runs 14 residues. Trimming pared 3 bases from V and 5 bases from J, leaving 11 bases between. CDR1 and CDR2 from the germline V gene are LNHDA and SQIVND (reference sequence).

This clonotype has just a few counts. In DNA, the CDR3 is TGTGCCAGCAGCCCTGGGACAACCTATGGCTACACCTTC. Amino acid sequence: CASSPGTTYGYTF. V gene TRBV6-1 combines with J gene TRBJ1-2; maybe TRBD1 (6 bases). This CDR3 has 13 amino acids. V lost 6 bases and J lost 4, with 12 bases in between. CDR1 is MNHNS and CDR2 is SASEGT in the germline V gene.

In regard to this clonotype: A junction boundary mismatches the germline segment, possibly from a read error. V and J are TRBV5-1 and TRBJ2-5; the D gene could be TRBD1 or TRBD2 (5 bases each). The CDR3 loop spans 15 amino acids. Germline V gene sequence: CDR1 SGHRS, CDR2 YFSETQ. The CDR3 region is CASSLEGTELETQYF. CDR3 in DNA: TGCGCCAGCAGCTTGGAAGGGACGGAGTTGGAGACCCAATACTTC.

This clonotype occurred a few times. V gene TRBV24-1 combines with J gene TRBJ1-1; D ambiguous. Germline V gene lookup returns CDR1 KGHDR and CDR2 SFDVKD. This CDR3 spans 14 amino acids. V lost 3 bases, J lost 1 base, and 8 bases lay in between. The CDR3 bases are TGTGCCACCAGTGATAGTTCAGCGAACACTGAAGCTTTCTTT. Encoded protein: CATSDSSANTEAFF.

The chain uses TRBV6-1 and TRBJ1-5, with D perhaps matching TRBD1 (5 bases). This CDR3 is 16 amino acids long. Trimming shortened V by 1 base and J by 4 bases, and 14 bases separated the two germline ends. Germline V gene lookup returns CDR1 MNHNS and CDR2 SASEGT. The CDR3 loop is CASSEGGVGKNQPQHF. The CDR3 DNA sequence: TGTGCCAGCAGTGAAGGGGGGGTTGGTAAGAATCAGCCCCAGCATTTT.

This sequence joins TRBV11-2 and TRBJ2-5; 7 bases map to TRBD2. After removal of 1 base from V and 5 bases from J, the junction contained 4 bases not matched to a gene. The CDR3 length is 14 residues. Germline V gives CDR1 SGHAT, CDR2 FQNNGV. The CDR3 DNA is TGTGCCAGCAGCTTAGCGGGGGGTGTGGAGACCCAGTACTTC. Encoded protein: CASSLAGGVETQYF. The full variable domain, its missing parts supplied by reference TRBV11-2 and TRBJ2-5, is EAGVAQSPRYKIIEKRQSVAFWCNPISGHATLYWYQQILGQGPKLLIQFQNNGVVDDSQLPKDRFSAERLKGVDSTLKIQPAKLEDSAVYLCASSLAGGVETQYFGPGTRLLVL.

The genes are TRBV2 and TRBJ2-5, with 10 bases aligning to TRBD2. The germline CDR1 and CDR2 sequences are SNHLY and FYNNEI. This CDR3 contains 15 residues. V was clipped by 6 bases and J by 7 bases; unmatched bases: 11. CDR3: CASSNLAGAAATQYF. DNA for the CDR3: TGTGCCAGCAGCAACCTAGCGGGGGCCGCCGCGACCCAGTACTTC.

V and J are TRBV20-1 and TRBJ1-5; D is uncertain. In germline, CDR1 is DFQATT, CDR2 SNEGSKA (reference sequence). V was shortened by 6 bases and J by 11 bases, with 20 bases between the two germline ends. The CDR3 consists of 13 residues. The CDR3 region is CSAEVRGVRAQHF. The CDR3 DNA sequence: TGCAGTGCGGAAGTGCGGGGAGTTCGGGCCCAGCATTTT.

This chain connects TRBV20-1 to TRBJ2-1, with 16 nucleotides matching TRBD2. CDR3 length: 18 amino acids. Per the germline V gene, CDR1 is DFQATT and CDR2 is SNEGSKA (reference sequence). The V segment lost 3 bases and the J segment 9 bases; nucleotides outside the gene matches: 14. CDR3 DNA: TGCAGTGCTAGTAGGCCCTGTCCGGGACTAGCGGGGGGGGTTGAGCAGTTCTTC. It encodes CSASRPCPGLAGGVEQFF.

The chain carries TRBV10-3 and TRBJ2-2, with a tentative D call TRBD1 (5 bases). This CDR3 has 12 residues. Germline V gene sequence: CDR1 ENHRY, CDR2 SYGVKD. V shed 8 bases and J shed 3 bases, with 7 bases lying between them. The CDR3 protein is CAIATDTGELFF. CDR3 sequence (DNA): TGTGCCATCGCGACAGACACCGGGGAGCTGTTTTTT.

This clonotype has just one count. The rearrangement links TRBV19 to TRBJ1-3; 7 nucleotides align to TRBD1. The CDR3 contains 14 residues. Looked up from germline, CDR1 is LNHDA and CDR2 is SQIVND (reference sequence). The V and J ends lost 4 bases and 1 base, in that order; junction bases with no gene match: 1. The CDR3 protein is CASSTQGSGNTIYF. CDR3 bases: TGTGCCAGTAGTACACAGGGGTCTGGAAACACCATATATTTT.

The chain combines TRBV2 with TRBJ2-5, with D possibly being TRBD2 (7 bases). The V gene lost 8 bases and the J gene lost 2 bases, with 15 bases spanning the gap. The germline V gene has CDR1 SNHLY and CDR2 FYNNEI. CDR3 length: 14 amino acids. This chain's CDR3 is CASGRGGGQETQYF. CDR3 nucleotide sequence: TGTGCCAGCGGCAGGGGCGGGGGACAAGAGACCCAGTACTTC.

The chain links TRBV12-3 or TRBV12-4 to TRBJ1-5, with 7 bases identical to TRBD1. V lost 7 bases and J lost 6; bases outside the gene matches: 6. The CDR3 is made up of 13 amino acids. The CDR3 DNA is TGTGCCAGCACCTCAGGGGGGCGTCAGCCCCAGCATTTT. This gives the protein CASTSGGRQPQHF.

The chain carries TRBV19 and TRBJ2-7; D unclear. Germline loops: CDR1 LNHDA, CDR2 SQIVND (reference sequence). There are 13 residues in the CDR3. Trimming shortened V by 3 bases and J by 3 bases, and 9 bases separated the two germline ends. CDR3 bases: TGTGCCAGTAGTATTGGGCAGAGCTACGAGCAGTACTTC. This codes for CASSIGQSYEQYF.

This clonotype showed up just a few times. DNA for the CDR3: TGTGCCAGCAGTAATAGCAATCAGCCCCAGCATTTT. Protein sequence: CASSNSNQPQHF. The chain carries TRBV6-1 and TRBJ1-5; D not resolved. The CDR3 is made up of 12 amino acids. V dropped 5 bases and J dropped 0 bases, with 2 bases sitting between them. Germline-derived CDR1 and CDR2 are MNHNS and SASEGT.

The chain is built from TRBV20-1 and TRBJ1-6; D might be TRBD1 (6 bases). V was pared by 2 bases and J by 11 bases, with 19 bases between. Germline CDR1 DFQATT, CDR2 SNEGSKA (reference sequence). This CDR3 spans 15 amino acids. CDR3 bases: TGCAGTGCTAGAAGATCAGGGGCAGTATATACACCCCTCCACTTT. As protein: CSARRSGAVYTPLHF.

This CDR3 is CASSFQGPRRGELFF. The DNA for the CDR3 is TGTGCCAGCAGTTTTCAGGGACCCAGAAGGGGGGAGCTGTTTTTT. V gene TRBV28 combines with J gene TRBJ2-2; D may be TRBD1 or TRBD2 (5 bases each). The CDR3 covers 15 residues. The V end lost 3 bases, the J end lost 8 bases, and 16 bases lay between the germline ends. Germline V gives CDR1 MDHEN, CDR2 SYDVKM.

The chain employs TRBV20-1 and TRBJ2-7, with 7 bases fitting TRBD1. V trimming: 5 bases; J trimming: 5 bases; junction bases outside the gene matches: 3. The CDR3 has 11 residues. The germline gives CDR1 DFQATT, CDR2 SNEGSKA (reference sequence). In DNA form, the CDR3 reads TGCAGTGCTTACGACAGGGACGAGCAGTACTTC. Its translation is CSAYDRDEQYF.

The chain has TRBV19 and TRBJ1-2; D remains ambiguous. This CDR3 is built from 11 residues. V was shortened by 7 bases and J by 7 bases, with 10 bases between the two germline ends. The germline CDR1 and CDR2 sequences are LNHDA and SQIVND (reference sequence). CDR3 in DNA: TGTGCCAGTAAAACAAACGGTGGCTACACCTTC. Amino acids: CASKTNGGYTF.

The gene calls are TRBV10-1 and TRBJ1-5; D gene ambiguous. Germline CDR1 is WNHNN and CDR2 is SYGVQD (reference sequence). Trimming took 3 bases from V and 2 from J, leaving 5 bases between them. CDR3 length: 13 amino acids. The CDR3 is CASSEYGNQPQHF. The CDR3 DNA follows: TGCGCCAGCAGTGAATACGGCAATCAGCCCCAGCATTTT.

This clonotype was counted only a few times. The J gene is TRBJ1-5, the V gene TRBV28; TRBD1 aligns across 9 bases. The ends lost 4 bases at V and 4 bases at J; junction bases unmatched: 5. Germline-derived CDR1 and CDR2 are MDHEN and SYDVKM. The CDR3 extends over 15 amino acids. The CDR3 spells CASSSPGQGNQPQHF. The CDR3 bases are TGTGCCAGCAGTTCCCCGGGACAGGGAAATCAGCCCCAGCATTTT.

A few counts support this clonotype. V and J are TRBV6-1 and TRBJ1-5; D not resolved. Per germline, CDR1 MNHNS and CDR2 SASEGT. V lost 5 bases to trimming and J lost 0 bases, with 8 bases between them. CDR3 length: 14 amino acids. CDR3 in DNA: TGTGCCAGCAGTAACCCGGATAGCAATCAGCCCCAGCATTTT. Its protein product is CASSNPDSNQPQHF.

The chain has TRBV20-1 and TRBJ1-6; D is undetermined. Germline CDR1 DFQATT, CDR2 SNEGSKA (reference sequence). This CDR3 has 14 residues. CDR3 nucleotide sequence: TGCGCGAGTGGAATCGACTCCTATAATTCACCCCTCCACTTT. Its protein product is CASGIDSYNSPLHF.

This clonotype was seen a handful of times. The rearrangement uses TRBV12-3 or TRBV12-4 and TRBJ2-5; D is uncertain. The V and J ends lost 2 bases and 2 bases respectively, with 3 bases between them. The CDR3 consists of 12 residues. The CDR3, as DNA: TGTGCCAGCAGTTTATTTCAAGAGACCCAGTACTTC. Encoded protein: CASSLFQETQYF.

The CDR3 region has the DNA TGTGCCAGGGGTGGGTCGGGGGGACCAACAGATACGCAGTATTTT. Translated, it gives CARGGSGGPTDTQYF. This rearrangement joins TRBV7-2 to TRBJ2-3, with 7 bases fitting TRBD2. V shed 9 bases, J shed 3 bases, and the junction held 12 bases outside the gene matches. CDR1 and CDR2 (germline): SGHTA, FQGNSA. The CDR3 runs 15 residues.